These T cell receptor beta chains were read from a single sample in a study of T cell responses to AZD1222 COVID-19 vaccine. Generated by immunoSEQ multiplex PCR, the TCRdb table keeps only in-frame clones and is missing some. The sample holds 90,000 to 100,000 clones, around 89% seen once. The sequenced sample was peripheral blood, obtained 28 days after the second AZD1222 dose. The receptors here all came from an adult who received the AZD1222 COVID-19 vaccine. CDR3s include the opening cysteine and the closing phenylalanine or tryptophan. A D gene is named only where the DNA matches it firmly. The size field is filled for only some rows; it gives once, few, many or a size class.

J	V	size	D	CDR3	DNA
TRBJ1-2	TRBV28	-	TRBD1	CASSLPPGGFYGYTF	TGTGCCAGCAGTTTACCTCCAGGGGGCTTCTATGGCTACACCTTC
TRBJ2-1	TRBV15	few	TRBD1	CATSTGTGDYNEQFF	TGTGCCACCAGTACCGGGACAGGGGACTACAATGAGCAGTTCTTC
TRBJ2-7	TRBV7-8	-	TRBD1	CASSLAGTAYEQYF	TGTGCCAGCAGCTTAGCCGGGACAGCCTACGAGCAGTACTTC
TRBJ2-7	TRBV4-1	-	-	CASSPYVSYEQYF	TGCGCCAGCAGCCCCTACGTAAGCTACGAGCAGTACTTC
TRBJ1-5	TRBV4-2	-	-	CASTEGPGQPQHF	TGTGCCAGCACCGAAGGACCCGGTCAGCCCCAGCATTTT
TRBJ1-2	TRBV5-4	-	-	CASSLGGPVSEGYTF	TGTGCCAGCAGCTTGGGGGGGCCCGTATCAGAGGGCTACACCTTC
TRBJ1-2	TRBV2	once	-	CASKWENYGYTF	TGTGCCAGCAAATGGGAGAACTATGGCTACACCTTC
TRBJ2-6	TRBV3-1/TRBV3-2	-	-	CASSHRAGANVLTF	TGTGCCAGCAGCCACAGGGCCGGGGCCAACGTCCTGACTTTC
TRBJ1-2	TRBV12-3/TRBV12-4	-	-	CASSLEDYTGYTF	TGTGCCAGCAGTTTAGAGGACTACACAGGCTACACCTTC
TRBJ2-1	TRBV4-1	-	-	CASSQDARAAYNEQFF	TGCGCCAGCAGCCAAGATGCAAGGGCAGCCTACAATGAGCAGTTCTTC
TRBJ1-1	TRBV7-2	-	-	CASSLGTEAFF	TGTGCCAGCAGCTTAGGGACTGAAGCTTTCTTT
TRBJ1-1	TRBV18	-	TRBD1	CASSPGQVYDLNTEAFF	TGTGCCAGCTCACCGGGACAGGTCTATGACCTGAACACTGAAGCTTTCTTT
TRBJ2-2	TRBV18	-	TRBD1	CASSLHTPGQGSTGELFF	TGTGCCAGCTCACTACATACCCCGGGACAGGGGAGCACCGGGGAGCTGTTTTTT
TRBJ2-1	TRBV10-2	-	-	CASSLVGRFNEQFF	TGCGCCAGCAGCCTAGTCGGGAGATTTAATGAGCAGTTCTTC
TRBJ1-1	TRBV5-4	few	-	CASSLVSVNTEAFF	TGTGCCAGCAGCTTGGTATCAGTGAACACTGAAGCTTTCTTT
TRBJ2-1	TRBV7-2	-	TRBD1	CASSLPGQGSSYNEQFF	TGTGCCAGCAGCTTACCTGGACAGGGCAGCTCCTACAATGAGCAGTTCTTC
TRBJ2-7	TRBV25-1	-	TRBD2	CASSSHWGGTYEQYF	TGTGCCAGCAGTTCCCACTGGGGGGGGACCTACGAGCAGTACTTC
TRBJ2-1	TRBV25-1	-	-	CASAKFSSYNEQFF	TGTGCCAGCGCCAAGTTTAGCTCCTACAATGAGCAGTTCTTC
TRBJ2-7	TRBV24-1	-	-	CATSDPRASGHFYF	TGTGCCACCAGTGATCCTAGGGCCAGTGGGCATTTCTACTTC
TRBJ2-6	TRBV19	-	-	CASSPADGSGANVLTF	TGTGCCAGTAGTCCCGCGGACGGTTCTGGGGCCAACGTCCTGACTTTC
TRBJ1-2	TRBV11-3	-	TRBD1	CASSLDRDLGYTF	TGTGCCAGCAGCTTGGACAGGGACCTTGGCTACACCTTC
TRBJ2-5	TRBV6-1	-	-	CASSVAGLPGGETQYF	TGTGCCAGCAGTGTAGCGGGCCTCCCCGGGGGCGAGACCCAGTACTTC
TRBJ2-2	TRBV3-1/TRBV3-2	-	-	CASSQRGLLGTGELFF	TGTGCCAGCAGCCAACGGGGGCTGCTTGGTACCGGGGAGCTGTTTTTT
TRBJ1-1	TRBV7-8	once	-	CASSPVGRNTEAFF	TGTGCCAGCAGCCCAGTGGGGAGGAACACTGAAGCTTTCTTT
TRBJ1-5	TRBV27	-	TRBD1	CASGFGTGGPNQPQHF	TGTGCCAGCGGCTTTGGGACAGGGGGCCCCAATCAGCCCCAGCATTTT